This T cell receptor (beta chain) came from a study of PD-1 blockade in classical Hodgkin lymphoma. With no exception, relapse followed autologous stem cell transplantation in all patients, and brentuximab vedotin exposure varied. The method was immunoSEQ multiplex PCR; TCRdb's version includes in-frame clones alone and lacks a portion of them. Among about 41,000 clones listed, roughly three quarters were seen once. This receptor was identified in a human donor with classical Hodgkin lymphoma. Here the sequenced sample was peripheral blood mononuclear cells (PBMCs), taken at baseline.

The CDR3, as DNA: TGTGCCACTGAATTAAGACAGGTTGAAGCTTTCTTT. It yields the protein CATELRQVEAFF. V is TRBV2 and J is TRBJ1-1, with a weak D call TRBD1 (6 bases). Trimming took off 10 bases at V and 7 bases at J, with 16 bases between the two ends. This CDR3 has 12 amino acids. The germline V gene encodes CDR1 SNHLY and CDR2 FYNNEI. The full variable domain, rest sourced from reference TRBV2 and TRBJ1-1, is EPEVTQTPSHQVTQMGQEVILRCVPISNHLYFYWYRQILGQKVEFLVSFYNNEISEKSEIFDDQFSVERPDGSNFTLKIRSTKLEDSAMYFCATELRQVEAFFGQGTRLTVV.